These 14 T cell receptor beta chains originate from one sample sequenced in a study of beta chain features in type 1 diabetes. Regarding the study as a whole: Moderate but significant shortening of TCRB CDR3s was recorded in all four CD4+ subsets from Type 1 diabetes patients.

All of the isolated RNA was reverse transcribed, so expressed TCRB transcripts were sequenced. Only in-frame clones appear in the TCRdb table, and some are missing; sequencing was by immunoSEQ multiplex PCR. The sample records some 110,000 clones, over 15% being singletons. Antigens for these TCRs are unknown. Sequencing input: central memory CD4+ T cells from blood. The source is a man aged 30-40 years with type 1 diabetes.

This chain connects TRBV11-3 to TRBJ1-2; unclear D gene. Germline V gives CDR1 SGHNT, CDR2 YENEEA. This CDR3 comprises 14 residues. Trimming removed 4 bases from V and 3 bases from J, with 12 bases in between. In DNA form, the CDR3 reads TGTGCCAGCAGCTCGAATCCGGGTGACTATGGCTACACCTTC. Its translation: CASSSNPGDYGYTF.

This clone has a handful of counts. The CDR3 loop is CASSLDASVAEQFF. The CDR3 DNA reads as TGTGCCAGCAGCTTAGATGCTAGCGTGGCTGAGCAGTTCTTC. This chain joins TRBV11-2 and TRBJ2-1; possible D gene TRBD2, 6 bases. Germline V gene sequence: CDR1 SGHAT, CDR2 FQNNGV. This CDR3 has 14 amino acids. Trimming pared 0 bases from V and 9 bases from J, leaving 12 bases between.

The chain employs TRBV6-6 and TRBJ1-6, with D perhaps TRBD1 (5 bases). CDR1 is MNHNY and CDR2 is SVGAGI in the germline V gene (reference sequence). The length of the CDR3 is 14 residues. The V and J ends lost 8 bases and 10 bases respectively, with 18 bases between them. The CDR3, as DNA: TGTGCCAGCCGCTCGCAGGGTGAATCCTCACCCCTCCACTTT. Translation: CASRSQGESSPLHF.

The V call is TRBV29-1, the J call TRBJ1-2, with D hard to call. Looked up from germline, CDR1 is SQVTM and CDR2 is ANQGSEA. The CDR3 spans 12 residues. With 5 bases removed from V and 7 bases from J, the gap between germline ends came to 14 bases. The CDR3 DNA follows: TGCAGCGTTATGGTTGCTTCTGGTGGCTACACCTTC. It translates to CSVMVASGGYTF.

The CDR3 loop reads CASSESILDRFPEAFF. The CDR3 coding sequence is TGTGCCAGCAGTGAATCCATCTTAGACAGGTTCCCTGAAGCTTTCTTT. This chain joins TRBV25-1 and TRBJ1-1, with D maybe TRBD1 (6 bases). The CDR3 is 16 amino acids. The germline CDR1 and CDR2 sequences are MGHDK and SYGVNS. V was trimmed by 1 base and J by 6 bases, leaving 18 bases between them.

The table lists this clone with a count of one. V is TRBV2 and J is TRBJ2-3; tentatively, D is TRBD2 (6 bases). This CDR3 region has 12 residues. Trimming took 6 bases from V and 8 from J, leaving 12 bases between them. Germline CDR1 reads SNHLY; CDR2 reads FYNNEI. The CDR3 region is CASSPTSGTQYF. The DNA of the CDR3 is TGTGCCAGCAGCCCGACTAGTGGTACGCAGTATTTT.

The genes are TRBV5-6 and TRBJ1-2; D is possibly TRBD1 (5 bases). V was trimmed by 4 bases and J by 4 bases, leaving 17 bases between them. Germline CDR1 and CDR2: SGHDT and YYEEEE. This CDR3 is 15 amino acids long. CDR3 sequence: CASSEGPARSYGYTF. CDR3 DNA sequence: TGTGCCAGCAGCGAGGGACCCGCACGGAGCTATGGCTACACCTTC. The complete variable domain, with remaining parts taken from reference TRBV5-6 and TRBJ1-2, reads DAGVTQSPTHLIKTRGQQVTLRCSPKSGHDTVSWYQQALGQGPQFIFQYYEEEERQRGNFPDRFSGHQFPNYSSELNVNALLLGDSALYLCASSEGPARSYGYTFGSGTRLTVV.

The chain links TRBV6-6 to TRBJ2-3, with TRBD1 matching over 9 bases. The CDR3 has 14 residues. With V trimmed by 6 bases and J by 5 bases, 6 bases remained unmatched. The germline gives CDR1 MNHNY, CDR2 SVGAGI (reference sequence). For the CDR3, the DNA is TGTGCCAGCAGCGCGACAGGGGGTGGAGATACGCAGTATTTT. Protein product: CASSATGGGDTQYF.

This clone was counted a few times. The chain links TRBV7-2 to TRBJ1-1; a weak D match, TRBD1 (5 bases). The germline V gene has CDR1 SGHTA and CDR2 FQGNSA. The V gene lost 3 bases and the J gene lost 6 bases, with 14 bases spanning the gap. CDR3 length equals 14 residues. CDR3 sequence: CASSFAPRGAEAFF. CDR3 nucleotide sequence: TGTGCCAGCAGCTTCGCCCCGCGAGGGGCTGAAGCTTTCTTT.

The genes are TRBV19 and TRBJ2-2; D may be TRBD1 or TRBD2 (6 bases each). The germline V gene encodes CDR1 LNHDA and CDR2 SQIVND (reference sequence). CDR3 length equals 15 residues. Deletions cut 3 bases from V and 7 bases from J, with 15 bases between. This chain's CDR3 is CASSIVGGVNGELFF. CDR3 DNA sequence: TGTGCCAGTAGTATCGTCGGGGGCGTAAACGGGGAGCTGTTTTTT.

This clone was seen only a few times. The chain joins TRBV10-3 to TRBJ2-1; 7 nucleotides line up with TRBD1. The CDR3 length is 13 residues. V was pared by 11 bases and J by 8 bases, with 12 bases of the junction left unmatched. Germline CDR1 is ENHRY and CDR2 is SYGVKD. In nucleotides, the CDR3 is TGTGCCCGAGCAGGGGGTCCGGTGGATGAGCAGTTCTTC. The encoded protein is CARAGGPVDEQFF.

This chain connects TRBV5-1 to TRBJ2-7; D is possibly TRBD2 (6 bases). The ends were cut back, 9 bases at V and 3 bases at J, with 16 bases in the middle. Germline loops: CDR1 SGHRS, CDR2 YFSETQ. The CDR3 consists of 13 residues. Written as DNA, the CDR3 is TGCGCCACCCAGGTGGGACTTGGCTACGAGCAGTACTTC. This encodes CATQVGLGYEQYF. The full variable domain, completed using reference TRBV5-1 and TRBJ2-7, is KAGVTQTPRYLIKTRGQQVTLSCSPISGHRSVSWYQQTPGQGLQFLFEYFSETQRNKGNFPGRFSGRQFSNSRSEMNVSTLELGDSALYLCATQVGLGYEQYFGPGTRLTVT.

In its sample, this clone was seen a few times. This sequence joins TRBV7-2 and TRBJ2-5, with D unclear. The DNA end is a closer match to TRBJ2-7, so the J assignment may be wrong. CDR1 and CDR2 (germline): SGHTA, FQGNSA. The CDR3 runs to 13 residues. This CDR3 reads CASSPRPYGEQYF. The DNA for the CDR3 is TGTGCCAGCAGCCCGAGACCCTATGGCGAGCAGTACTTC.

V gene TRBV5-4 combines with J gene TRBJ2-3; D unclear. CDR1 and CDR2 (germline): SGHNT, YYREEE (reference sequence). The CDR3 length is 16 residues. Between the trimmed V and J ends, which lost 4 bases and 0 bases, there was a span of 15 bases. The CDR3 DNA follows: TGTGCCAGCAGCAGCAACCGACGGGCTAGCACAGATACGCAGTATTTT. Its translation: CASSSNRRASTDTQYF. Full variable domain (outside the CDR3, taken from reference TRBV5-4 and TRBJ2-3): ETGVTQSPTHLIKTRGQQVTLRCSSQSGHNTVSWYQQALGQGPQFIFQYYREEENGRGNFPPRFSGLQFPNYSSELNVNALELDDSALYLCASSSNRRASTDTQYFGPGTRLTVL.